This is a list of T cell receptor beta chains from one sample in a study of cytomegalovirus exposure and HLA in healthy donors. Some clones are missing from TCRdb's copy, which holds only in-frame ones; the method was immunoSEQ multiplex PCR. Of about 200,000 clones in the sample, 65% to 90% were seen once. Specimen: PBMCs. The receptor source for this set is a woman aged 25-40 years in good health and CMV-seronegative. Each CDR3 is given with its conserved first and last residue. The order of the fields is V gene, D gene, CDR3 length, clone size, J gene, CDR3 DNA, CDR3 protein. A D gene is named only where the DNA matches it firmly. For some rows the clone size is stated as once, few or many, or as a class when expanded; others skip it.

V: TRBV6-1
D: TRBD1
length: 14
size: -
J: TRBJ2-7
DNA: TGTGCCAGCAGGAGGGGACAGGGCAACTACGAGCAGTACTTC
CDR3: CASRRGQGNYEQYF

V: TRBV7-2
D: TRBD2
length: 16
size: -
J: TRBJ2-7
DNA: TGTGCCAGCAGCTTAACGGGGACGGGAGGTTCCTACGAGCAGTACTTC
CDR3: CASSLTGTGGSYEQYF

V: TRBV19
D: TRBD2
length: 15
size: -
J: TRBJ2-1
DNA: TGTGCCAGTAGTATGGCGGCTAGCGGAACTTTAGAGCAGTTCTTC
CDR3: CASSMAASGTLEQFF

V: TRBV6-1
D: TRBD1
length: 14
size: -
J: TRBJ2-5
DNA: TGTGCCAGCGCCTCAGGGACAGGGCGACAGACCCAGTACTTC
CDR3: CASASGTGRQTQYF

V: TRBV5-6
D: TRBD2
length: 19
size: -
J: TRBJ2-2
DNA: TGTGCCAGCAGCCGCGTGGGACTAGCGGGGGGGCGGAGCACCGGGGAGCTGTTTTTT
CDR3: CASSRVGLAGGRSTGELFF

V: TRBV6-1
D: TRBD2
length: 12
size: -
J: TRBJ2-7
DNA: TGTGCCAGCAGTTGGGGGGGCTACGAGCAGTACTTC
CDR3: CASSWGGYEQYF

V: TRBV14
D: -
length: 15
size: -
J: TRBJ2-5
DNA: TGTGCCAGCAGCCGTATACAGGCGCGGCAAGAGACCCAGTACTTC
CDR3: CASSRIQARQETQYF

V: TRBV6-1
D: -
length: 14
size: -
J: TRBJ2-3
DNA: TGTGCCAGCAGTGAAGCAAGGACTACAGATACGCAGTATTTT
CDR3: CASSEARTTDTQYF

V: TRBV5-1
D: -
length: 13
size: -
J: TRBJ1-3
DNA: TGCGCCAGCAGCTTGGCCGGGAGCAACACCATATATTTT
CDR3: CASSLAGSNTIYF

V: TRBV30
D: -
length: 13
size: -
J: TRBJ1-1
DNA: TGTGCCTGGACGGGACAAGGAAACACTGAAGCTTTCTTT
CDR3: CAWTGQGNTEAFF

V: TRBV5-4
D: TRBD2
length: 17
size: once
J: TRBJ2-3
DNA: TGTGCCAGCAGCTACCGATTAGCGGGGGGGCCCACAGATACGCAGTATTTT
CDR3: CASSYRLAGGPTDTQYF

V: TRBV9
D: -
length: 14
size: -
J: TRBJ2-2
DNA: TGTGCCAGCAGCGGGTCCAGTCACACCGGGGAGCTGTTTTTT
CDR3: CASSGSSHTGELFF

V: TRBV28
D: TRBD1
length: 16
size: -
J: TRBJ2-6
DNA: TGTGCCAGCAGCCTCGGACAGGTGTCCGGGGCCAACGTCCTGACTTTC
CDR3: CASSLGQVSGANVLTF

V: TRBV5-1
D: TRBD2
length: 15
size: -
J: TRBJ2-1
DNA: TGCGCCAGCAGCGTGACTAGCGGGAATACCAATGAGCAGTTCTTC
CDR3: CASSVTSGNTNEQFF

V: TRBV15
D: -
length: 16
size: -
J: TRBJ1-5
DNA: TGTGCCACCAGCAGAGACCCCTGGGCCAGCAATCAGCCCCAGCATTTT
CDR3: CATSRDPWASNQPQHF

V: TRBV10-3
D: -
length: 13
size: -
J: TRBJ2-7
DNA: TGTGCCATCAGTGAGCAGGGCGCCTACGAGCAGTACTTC
CDR3: CAISEQGAYEQYF

V: TRBV11-2
D: TRBD1
length: 15
size: -
J: TRBJ2-7
DNA: TGTGCCAGCAGCCCAGGGACAGGGAGCTCCTACGAGCAGTACTTC
CDR3: CASSPGTGSSYEQYF

V: TRBV6-7
D: -
length: 15
size: -
J: TRBJ1-5
DNA: TGTGCCAGCAGTCCCCGGAGGCAGGATTTCCAGCCCCAGCATTTT
CDR3: CASSPRRQDFQPQHF

V: TRBV5-1
D: -
length: 14
size: once
J: TRBJ2-3
DNA: TGCGCCAGCAGCTTGGCGGGAATCACAGATACGCAGTATTTT
CDR3: CASSLAGITDTQYF

V: TRBV9
D: -
length: 15
size: -
J: TRBJ2-1
DNA: TGTGCCAGCAGCGCTACAACGGGGTTGTACAATGAGCAGTTCTTC
CDR3: CASSATTGLYNEQFF

V: TRBV28
D: TRBD1
length: 15
size: -
J: TRBJ2-7
DNA: TGTGCCAGCAGTTTAGTACAGGGGGTTCTCTACGAGCAGTACTTC
CDR3: CASSLVQGVLYEQYF

V: TRBV5-1
D: -
length: 15
size: -
J: TRBJ2-5
DNA: TGCGCCAGCAGCTTGGGTGTCAGGCTTGGGGAGACCCAGTACTTC
CDR3: CASSLGVRLGETQYF

V: TRBV19
D: TRBD1
length: 15
size: -
J: TRBJ2-5
DNA: TGTGCCAGTAGTTCGACAGGGTCGTACCAAGAGACCCAGTACTTC
CDR3: CASSSTGSYQETQYF

V: TRBV5-6
D: -
length: 13
size: -
J: TRBJ1-2
DNA: TGTGCCAGCAGCTTGGACATGACTTATGGCTACACCTTC
CDR3: CASSLDMTYGYTF

V: TRBV5-1
D: TRBD2
length: 22
size: -
J: TRBJ2-2
DNA: TGCGCCAGCAGCTTGGATCGTTTTGGGACTAGCGGGAGGGCTGCGAACACCGGGGAGCTGTTTTTT
CDR3: CASSLDRFGTSGRAANTGELFF

V: TRBV19
D: TRBD2
length: 17
size: -
J: TRBJ2-3
DNA: TGTGCCAGTAGTACCGGACTAGCGGGAGGTGTGACAGATACGCAGTATTTT
CDR3: CASSTGLAGGVTDTQYF

V: TRBV9
D: TRBD1
length: 14
size: -
J: TRBJ2-2
DNA: TGTGCCAGCAGCTCCGGGACAGGGGCCGGGGAGCTGTTTTTT
CDR3: CASSSGTGAGELFF

V: TRBV18
D: -
length: 18
size: -
J: TRBJ2-6
DNA: TGTGCCAGCTCACCCCAAATCGGACAGCCCTCTGGGGCCAACGTCCTGACTTTC
CDR3: CASSPQIGQPSGANVLTF

V: TRBV28
D: -
length: 18
size: -
J: TRBJ2-1
DNA: TGTGCCAGCCACGCCACCCTACTTATCCGAGCGCGATACAATGAGCAGTTCTTC
CDR3: CASHATLLIRARYNEQFF

V: TRBV15
D: -
length: 16
size: -
J: TRBJ1-5
DNA: TGTGCCACCAGCAGAGATTACAGCGGAAACAATCAGCCCCAGCATTTT
CDR3: CATSRDYSGNNQPQHF

V: TRBV29-1
D: -
length: 12
size: -
J: TRBJ2-7
DNA: TGCAGCGTTGGTGACAGAGACTACGAGCAGTACTTC
CDR3: CSVGDRDYEQYF

V: TRBV28
D: TRBD2
length: 14
size: -
J: TRBJ2-2
DNA: TGTGCCAGCAGTCCCCCGGGAGGTGGCCGGGAGCTGTTTTTT
CDR3: CASSPPGGGRELFF

V: TRBV19
D: -
length: 14
size: -
J: TRBJ1-5
DNA: TGTGCCAGTAGTGGAAGGAGATCCGATCAGCCCCAGCATTTT
CDR3: CASSGRRSDQPQHF

V: TRBV19
D: -
length: 14
size: -
J: TRBJ1-2
DNA: TGTGCCAGTAGTATAGTCCAGGGGATGTATGGCTACACCTTC
CDR3: CASSIVQGMYGYTF

V: TRBV28
D: -
length: 14
size: -
J: TRBJ1-1
DNA: TGTGCCAGCAGTTTCGGGAGTGTGAACACTGAAGCTTTCTTT
CDR3: CASSFGSVNTEAFF

V: TRBV27
D: TRBD2
length: 14
size: -
J: TRBJ2-2
DNA: TGTGCCAGCAGCATAGCGGGGGGCACCTGGGAGCTGTTTTTT
CDR3: CASSIAGGTWELFF

V: TRBV7-2
D: -
length: 16
size: -
J: TRBJ1-1
DNA: TGTGCCAGCAGCTGGGGGCCTTCAGGGGTCATCACTGAAGCTTTCTTT
CDR3: CASSWGPSGVITEAFF

V: TRBV5-6
D: -
length: 16
size: once
J: TRBJ2-6
DNA: TGTGCCAGCAGCTTAATGGTAGGGGCGGGGGCCAACGTCCTGACTTTC
CDR3: CASSLMVGAGANVLTF

V: TRBV2
D: TRBD1
length: 15
size: -
J: TRBJ1-5
DNA: TGTGCCAGCAGCGCCGGGACAGGGGGCAATCAGCCCCAGCATTTT
CDR3: CASSAGTGGNQPQHF

V: TRBV27
D: -
length: 13
size: -
J: TRBJ2-7
DNA: TGTGCCAGCAGCCCGACTGTGTCCTACGAGCAGTACTTC
CDR3: CASSPTVSYEQYF

V: TRBV29-1
D: -
length: 13
size: -
J: TRBJ1-1
DNA: TGCAGCGTCAGAGGGGGTTTTGGCGCTGAAGCTTTCTTT
CDR3: CSVRGGFGAEAFF

V: TRBV4-2
D: TRBD2
length: 17
size: -
J: TRBJ2-3
DNA: TGTGCCAGCAGCCAAGGGCTAGCGGGCGAAAGCACAGATACGCAGTATTTT
CDR3: CASSQGLAGESTDTQYF

V: TRBV7-2
D: TRBD2
length: 15
size: -
J: TRBJ2-5
DNA: TGTGCCAGCAGCTTTAGCGGGGGGGGAGGAGAGACCCAGTACTTC
CDR3: CASSFSGGGGETQYF

V: TRBV2
D: -
length: 15
size: -
J: TRBJ1-1
DNA: TGTGCCAGCGCCTTCGGACACCCGCTGAACACTGAAGCTTTCTTT
CDR3: CASAFGHPLNTEAFF

V: TRBV6-1
D: -
length: 13
size: -
J: TRBJ2-1
DNA: TGTGCCAGCAGCGGACAGCCCTACAATGAGCAGTTCTTC
CDR3: CASSGQPYNEQFF

V: TRBV11-2
D: TRBD1
length: 15
size: -
J: TRBJ1-1
DNA: TGTGCCAGCAGCCTCATTACAGGGGGAGGTACTGAAGCTTTCTTT
CDR3: CASSLITGGGTEAFF

V: TRBV19
D: TRBD2
length: 16
size: -
J: TRBJ2-1
DNA: TGTGCCAGTAGTACCTTAGCGGGGAACGTTGAGAATGAGCAGTTCTTC
CDR3: CASSTLAGNVENEQFF

V: TRBV2
D: TRBD1
length: 18
size: -
J: TRBJ2-7
DNA: TGTGCCAGCAGTTCAGACACTCCCGGGACAGGGTACTCCTACGAGCAGTACTTC
CDR3: CASSSDTPGTGYSYEQYF

V: TRBV4-2
D: -
length: 13
size: -
J: TRBJ2-7
DNA: TGTGCCAGCAGCCAAGACAGGGTTCACGAGCAGTACTTC
CDR3: CASSQDRVHEQYF

V: TRBV2
D: TRBD1
length: 13
size: once
J: TRBJ1-1
DNA: TGTGCCAGCAGAAAGGACAGGGGGACTGAAGCTTTCTTT
CDR3: CASRKDRGTEAFF

V: TRBV19
D: TRBD1
length: 15
size: once
J: TRBJ1-1
DNA: TGTGCCAGTAGTACCTGGACAGGGGTGGACACTGAAGCTTTCTTT
CDR3: CASSTWTGVDTEAFF

V: TRBV5-4
D: -
length: 13
size: -
J: TRBJ2-2
DNA: TGTGCCGGGCGATCGCAGAACACCGGGGAGCTGTTTTTT
CDR3: CAGRSQNTGELFF

V: TRBV4-2
D: -
length: 14
size: -
J: TRBJ1-4
DNA: TGTGCCAGCAGCCGGTTCGGGTCTAATGAAAAACTGTTTTTT
CDR3: CASSRFGSNEKLFF

V: TRBV4-1
D: TRBD2
length: 16
size: -
J: TRBJ2-1
DNA: TGCGCCAGCAGCCAACCTACTAGCGGGAGAGTCAATGAGCAGTTCTTC
CDR3: CASSQPTSGRVNEQFF

V: TRBV7-2
D: TRBD2
length: 17
size: -
J: TRBJ2-5
DNA: TGTGCCAGCAGCTTAGCGGGGACTAGCGCGGCACGGCGGACCCAGTACTTC
CDR3: CASSLAGTSAARRTQYF

V: TRBV6-8
D: -
length: 16
size: -
J: TRBJ1-5
DNA: TGTGCCAGCAGTTACTCAAGGGAGGTTGGAGATCAGCCCCAGCATTTT
CDR3: CASSYSREVGDQPQHF

V: TRBV9
D: TRBD2
length: 16
size: -
J: TRBJ2-3
DNA: TGTGCCAGCAGCGTGCTAGCGGGAGGAAGCACAGATACGCAGTATTTT
CDR3: CASSVLAGGSTDTQYF

V: TRBV2
D: -
length: 15
size: -
J: TRBJ2-1
DNA: TGTGCCAGCAGTCCGGAGGGTATTCCATACAATGAGCAGTTCTTC
CDR3: CASSPEGIPYNEQFF

V: TRBV30
D: -
length: 12
size: -
J: TRBJ1-1
DNA: TGTGCCTGGAGTCGGGGTAACCCTGAAGCTTTCTTT
CDR3: CAWSRGNPEAFF